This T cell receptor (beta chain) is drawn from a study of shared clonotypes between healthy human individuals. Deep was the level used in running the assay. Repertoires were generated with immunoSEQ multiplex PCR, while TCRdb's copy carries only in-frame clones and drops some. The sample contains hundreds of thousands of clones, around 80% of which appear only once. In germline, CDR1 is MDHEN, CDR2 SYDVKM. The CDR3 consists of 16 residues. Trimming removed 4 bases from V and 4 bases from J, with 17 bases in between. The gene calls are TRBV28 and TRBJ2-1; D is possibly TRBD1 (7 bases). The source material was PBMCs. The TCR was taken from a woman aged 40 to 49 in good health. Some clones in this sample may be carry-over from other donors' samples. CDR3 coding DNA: TGTGCCAGCAGTTCCCCAGGAGGGGGCAGGTACAATGAGCAGTTCTTC. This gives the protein CASSSPGGGRYNEQFF. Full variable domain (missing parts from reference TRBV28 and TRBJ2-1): DVKVTQSSRYLVKRTGEKVFLECVQDMDHENMFWYRQDPGLGLRLIYFSYDVKMKEKGDIPEGYSVSREKKERFSLILESASTNQTSMYLCASSSPGGGRYNEQFFGPGTRLTVL.